This T cell receptor (beta chain) is from a study of tumor-infiltrating lymphocytes in primary liver carcinoma. Broader study findings: Researchers found tumor-adjacent and tumor-blood pairs overlapped less than tumor region pairs.

Unsorted bulk tissue (roughly 20-31 mg) underwent RNA and DNA co-extraction. cDNA specific to TCR beta was made from 500 ng of total RNA, with a constant-region primer employed for priming. Three nested multiplex PCR rounds, a slightly modified ARM-PCR method, built the TCR beta libraries. TRBV1-TRBV30 forward and Cbeta reverse primers drove the first two roughly 11-cycle rounds. In TCRdb, the multiplex PCR reads were re-called with MiXCR into one record per CDR3 protein. In the table there are 25,000 to 30,000 distinct CDR3 sequences, over 60% of which are singletons. On this clonotype: Its antigen is not identified.

Germline CDR1 is SGHAT and CDR2 is FQNNGV. This CDR3 spans 14 amino acids. The rearrangement uses TRBV11-2 and TRBJ2-1; D is unresolved. The clonotype was recovered from a man in his forties with primary liver carcinoma and hepatitis B virus infection. The sample taken for sequencing was liver tumor tissue from sampling region 3. Subset of the sample: tumor region T3, left-lateral pole. The CDR3 protein is CARNLYRLVSEQFF. The CDR3 DNA reads TGTGCTAGGAACTTATACCGGCTAGTTAGTGAGCAGTTCTTC.